This is a list of T cell receptor beta chains from one sample in a study of blood T cell repertoires in COVID-19. TCRdb keeps only in-frame clones here, not all; method: immunoSEQ multiplex PCR. The sample contains about 8,300 clones, about 87% of which appear only once. The material sequenced was peripheral blood. The receptors stem from a human donor in a cohort sampled during active COVID-19. CDR3s include the opening cysteine and the closing phenylalanine or tryptophan. Each record gives: J gene, clone size, D gene, V gene, CDR3 DNA, CDR3 protein. The D gene is left open where the match is weak. Size tells how often a clone was seen (once, few, many) or the class of an expanded clone, and some rows leave it out.

>TRBJ1-4|.|.|TRBV24-1
TGTGCCACCAGTGACTCAACAGTAGTCAATGAAAAACTGTTTTTT
CATSDSTVVNEKLFF
>TRBJ2-1|.|.|TRBV5-1
TGCGCCATCCCTGTCCTGCGGACAGAAGTAGATGAGCAGTTCTTC
CAIPVLRTEVDEQFF
>TRBJ2-3|.|.|TRBV28
TGTGCCAGCAGCCCCGTTGTGCTAGCGATCGGGGTGGATACGCAGTATTTT
CASSPVVLAIGVDTQYF
>TRBJ1-2|few|TRBD1|TRBV10-2
TGCGCCAGCAGGCTACCGGGACAGGGCTATGGCTACACCTTC
CASRLPGQGYGYTF
>TRBJ1-3|.|.|TRBV6-6
TGTGCCAGCAGTTACACGGACTTCTCTGGAAACACCATATATTTT
CASSYTDFSGNTIYF
>TRBJ2-1|.|TRBD2|TRBV19
TGTGCCAGTAGTGAGGGACTAGCGGGAGGTTTCTACAATGAGCAGTTCTTC
CASSEGLAGGFYNEQFF
>TRBJ2-7|.|.|TRBV2
TGTGCCAGCATTGTCCGGGACAACATCTACGAGCAGTACTTC
CASIVRDNIYEQYF
>TRBJ1-2|once|.|TRBV12-3/TRBV12-4
TGTGCCAGCAGTTTAACAGGCTCCTATGGCTACACCTTC
CASSLTGSYGYTF
>TRBJ2-5|.|TRBD1|TRBV2
TGTGCCAGTCGGACAGGGAGAGAAGAGACCCAGTACTTC
CASRTGREETQYF
>TRBJ1-4|.|.|TRBV5-6
TGTGCCAGCAGCTTGGCCACTTCCGATGAAAAACTGTTTTTT
CASSLATSDEKLFF
>TRBJ2-2|.|TRBD2|TRBV5-1
TGCGCCAGCAGCTTGGAACTAGCGGGAGAGCTGTTTTTT
CASSLELAGELFF
>TRBJ2-5|.|TRBD1|TRBV5-1
TGCGCCAGCAGCTCGGTCAGGGGGCGCCTGATTGAGACCCAGTACTTC
CASSSVRGRLIETQYF
>TRBJ1-2|.|.|TRBV6-5
TGTGCCACCGATTGGGGGCGAGGAGGCTATGGCTACACCTTC
CATDWGRGGYGYTF
>TRBJ1-1|few|.|TRBV2
TGTGCCAGCAGTGAAGAGGGAAGGGGGTTGGACACTGAAGCTTTCTTT
CASSEEGRGLDTEAFF
>TRBJ2-1|once|.|TRBV5-1
TGCGCCAGCAGCGGAACCCACGGGGGAAGCTCCTACAATGAGCAGTTCTTC
CASSGTHGGSSYNEQFF
>TRBJ1-5|.|TRBD1|TRBV10-3
TGTGCCATCAGGGGGGCAGGGGGCGGCAATCAGCCCCAGCATTTT
CAIRGAGGGNQPQHF
>TRBJ1-1|.|.|TRBV19
TGTGCCAGTAGTAGGCAGAACACTGAAGCTTTCTTT
CASSRQNTEAFF
>TRBJ1-1|.|TRBD1|TRBV2
TGTGCCAGCAGTGCAGGACAGGCGAACACTGAAGCTTTCTTT
CASSAGQANTEAFF
>TRBJ2-2|few|TRBD2|TRBV5-1
TGCGCCAGCAGATACGGGACTAGCGGTTTGACCGGGGAGCTGTTTTTT
CASRYGTSGLTGELFF
>TRBJ2-1|.|.|TRBV29-1
TGCAGCGTTGGAGCGGGCTTCAATGAGCAGTTCTTC
CSVGAGFNEQFF
>TRBJ2-2|.|.|TRBV10-3
TGTGCCATCAGTGGGGGTCTGGGCGGGGAGATCACCGGGGAGCTGTTTTTT
CAISGGLGGEITGELFF
>TRBJ2-7|.|.|TRBV5-6
TGTGCCAGCAGCTTGTACTACTCCTACGAGCAGTACTTC
CASSLYYSYEQYF
>TRBJ1-4|.|TRBD1|TRBV28
TGTGCCAGCAGTCCCCGGGACAGTAATGAAAAACTGTTTTTT
CASSPRDSNEKLFF
>TRBJ2-1|.|.|TRBV30
TGTGCCTGGAGTCGACTGTCGGGACATAAGGTGGATGAGCAGTTCTTC
CAWSRLSGHKVDEQFF
>TRBJ2-7|once|.|TRBV28
TGTGCCAGCAGAAAGACACAGGGCTACGAGCAGTACTTC
CASRKTQGYEQYF
>TRBJ1-2|.|.|TRBV28
TGTGCCAGCAGCCCCCTGTCAGGAAACTATGGCTACACCTTC
CASSPLSGNYGYTF
>TRBJ2-7|.|.|TRBV19
TGTGCCAGTAGTAGGAGGACGGCATACGAGCAGTACTTC
CASSRRTAYEQYF
>TRBJ2-5|.|.|TRBV11-2
TGTGCCAGCATGCGGAACCGTGAGACCCAGTACTTC
CASMRNRETQYF
>TRBJ2-5|.|TRBD1|TRBV4-1
TGCGCCAGCAGCCACCCGGGACAGGGGTCAGAGACCCAGTACTTC
CASSHPGQGSETQYF
>TRBJ1-6|once|TRBD1|TRBV4-1
TGCGCCAGCAGCCAAGAACCGGGACAGGGTAATTCACCCCTCCACTTT
CASSQEPGQGNSPLHF
>TRBJ2-1|.|TRBD1|TRBV27
TGTGCCAGCAGTGAGGGGACAGGGGGGCCGGATGAGCAGTTCTTC
CASSEGTGGPDEQFF
>TRBJ1-2|few|.|TRBV1
TGCACCAGCAGCCAAGCCGGGTCCTATGGCTACACCTTC
CTSSQAGSYGYTF
>TRBJ1-3|.|.|TRBV30
TGTGCCTGGAGTCCCATTGGAAACACCATATATTTT
CAWSPIGNTIYF
>TRBJ2-2|.|TRBD1|TRBV29-1
TGCAGCGTGGACGGACAGGGGAGGACCGGGGAGCTGTTTTTT
CSVDGQGRTGELFF
>TRBJ2-7|.|TRBD1|TRBV5-5
TGTGCCAGCAGCCGATGGACAGGGCTCGAGCAGTACTTC
CASSRWTGLEQYF
>TRBJ1-2|.|TRBD1|TRBV5-1
TGCGCCAGCAGCATGGGACAGGGGAACTATGGCTACACCTTC
CASSMGQGNYGYTF
>TRBJ2-1|.|TRBD1|TRBV24-1
TGTGCCACCAGTGCTATGACAGGGACGGAAAATGAGCAGTTCTTC
CATSAMTGTENEQFF
>TRBJ2-1|.|.|TRBV30
TGTGCCTGGAGTCCCGACAGCGACAATGAGCAGTTCTTC
CAWSPDSDNEQFF
>TRBJ2-1|.|TRBD2|TRBV5-6
TGTGCCAGCAGCTTAGTGGCCCCCAGCGGGAGGGGAAATGAGCAGTTCTTC
CASSLVAPSGRGNEQFF
>TRBJ2-3|.|.|TRBV12-5
TGTGCTAGTGGTTTGGCGCGAGGCACGCAGTATTTT
CASGLARGTQYF
>TRBJ2-3|.|TRBD2|TRBV4-1
TGCGCCAGCAGCCACACTATCCCAGCGGGGAGCACAGATACGCAGTATTTT
CASSHTIPAGSTDTQYF
>TRBJ2-2|.|TRBD2|TRBV19
TGTGCCAGTAGACGTCAAGCGGGGTTAAACACCGGGGAGCTGTTTTTT
CASRRQAGLNTGELFF
>TRBJ2-2|.|.|TRBV7-7
TGTGCTAGCAGCTTAGCCCCAGGGGCCAACACCGGGGAGCTGTTTTTT
CASSLAPGANTGELFF
>TRBJ1-5|.|.|TRBV19
TGTGCCAGTAGGGACTCTACTCAGCCCCAGCATTTT
CASRDSTQPQHF
>TRBJ2-7|.|.|TRBV21-1
TGTGCCAGCAGTGAGAGGGGGCAGGATTCCTACGAGCAGTACTTC
CASSERGQDSYEQYF
>TRBJ2-4|.|.|TRBV3-1/TRBV3-2
TGTGCCAGCAGCACTATTTGTCCCATTCAAAGAAAAAATATTCAGTACTTC
CASSTICPIQRKNIQYF
>TRBJ1-1|.|.|TRBV30
TGTGCCTGGAGTCCAATCGACAGCCTGGCGACTGAAGCTTTCTTT
CAWSPIDSLATEAFF